The TCR beta chain described here comes from a study of T-cell reconstitution after alpha-beta-depleted transplantation in children. CDR1 and CDR2 from the germline V gene are LNHNV and YYDKDF (reference sequence). V gave up 1 base and J gave up 14 bases; unmatched junction bases: 6. The CDR3 length is 13 residues. The TCRbeta library incorporated unique molecular identifiers. TCRdb called the PCR reads again in MiXCR, with one record for every CDR3 protein. This sample has 500,000 to 750,000 distinct CDR3 sequences; 10% to 15% occur once, and the top ten carry over 2%. This clonotype was seen more than once but under ten times.

This chain links TRBV15 with TRBJ2-1; 9 bases map to TRBD1. Source: PBMCs, mostly from graft donor cells, taken 360 days after TCRalphabeta/CD19-depleted stem cell transplant. The TCR sequence derives from a male patient aged 10 to 17 who had a stem cell transplant for acute myeloid leukemia, so the T cells may come from the graft donor. CDR3 sequence (DNA): TGTGCCACCAGCAGAGGTCCGGGGACAGGGAAGTTCTTC. Amino acids: CATSRGPGTGKFF.